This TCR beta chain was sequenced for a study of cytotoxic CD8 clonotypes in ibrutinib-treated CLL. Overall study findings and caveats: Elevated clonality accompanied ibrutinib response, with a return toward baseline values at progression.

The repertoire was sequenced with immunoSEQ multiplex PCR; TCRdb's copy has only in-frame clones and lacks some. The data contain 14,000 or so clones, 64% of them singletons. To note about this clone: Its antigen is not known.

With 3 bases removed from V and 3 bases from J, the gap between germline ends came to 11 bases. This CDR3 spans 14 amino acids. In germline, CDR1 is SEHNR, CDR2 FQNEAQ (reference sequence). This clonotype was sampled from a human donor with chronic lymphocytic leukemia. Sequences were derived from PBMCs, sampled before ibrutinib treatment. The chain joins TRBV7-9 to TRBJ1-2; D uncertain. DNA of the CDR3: TGTGCCAGCAGCTTGATGGGAGCCGACTATGGCTACACCTTC. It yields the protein CASSLMGADYGYTF.